The clone carrying this TCR beta chain was seen only a few times. The target antigen is unknown. RNA transcripts served as the template for amplifying TCR beta CDR3 regions. TCR CDR3 underwent first-round RT-PCR with the HTBI primer set. From the multiplex PCR reads, TCRdb called clonotypes with MiXCR, one entry per CDR3 protein. Of approximately 510,000 distinct CDR3 sequences listed, 46% are singletons. The sample belongs to a study of T cells in Graves' hyperthyroidism and ophthalmopathy. The study's findings and limits: Onset of ophthalmopathy came a median around 6.2 months after the model predicted it. In the analysis, a 13 V-J model separated ophthalmopathy from stable hyperthyroidism.

Those patients with uncontrolled infection, other autoimmune disease, pregnancy or lactation were excluded. Thyroid ultrasound and orbital computed tomography, with clinical symptoms and serum thyroxine and TRAb, informed diagnoses. This CDR3 comprises 13 residues. The ends were cut back, 3 bases at V and 7 bases at J, with 12 bases in the middle. Germline assignment: CDR1 LNHNV and CDR2 YYDKDF (reference sequence). The sequencing input was peripheral blood or thyroid tissue (not recorded which). The sequence came from an adult woman with Graves' disease, either hyperthyroidism or ophthalmopathy (not recorded which). The chain is built from TRBV15 and TRBJ1-1, with D maybe TRBD1 (6 bases). The CDR3 DNA is TGTGCCACCAGCAGCCACGGGACACATGAAGCTTTCTTT. Translation gives CATSSHGTHEAFF.